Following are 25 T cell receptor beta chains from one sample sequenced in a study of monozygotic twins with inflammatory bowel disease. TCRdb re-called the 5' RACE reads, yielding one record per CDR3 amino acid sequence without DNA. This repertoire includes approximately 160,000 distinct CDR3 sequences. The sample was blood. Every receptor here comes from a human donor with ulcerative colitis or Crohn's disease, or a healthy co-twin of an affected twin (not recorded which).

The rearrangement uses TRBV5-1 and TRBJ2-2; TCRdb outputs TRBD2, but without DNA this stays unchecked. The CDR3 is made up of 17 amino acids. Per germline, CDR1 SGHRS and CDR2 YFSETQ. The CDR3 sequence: CASSTGLAGGNTGELFF.

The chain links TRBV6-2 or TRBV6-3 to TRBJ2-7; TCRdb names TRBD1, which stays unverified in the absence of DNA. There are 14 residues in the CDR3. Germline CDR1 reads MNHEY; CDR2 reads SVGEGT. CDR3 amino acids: CASSWGTFAYEQYF.

The CDR3 sequence is CASTNNRDREKSSGNTIYF. The rearrangement uses TRBV6-1 and TRBJ1-3; the D gene TCRdb calls, TRBD1, cannot be checked with no DNA. The CDR3 sequence is 19 residues long. Germline CDR1 and CDR2: MNHNS and SASEGT.

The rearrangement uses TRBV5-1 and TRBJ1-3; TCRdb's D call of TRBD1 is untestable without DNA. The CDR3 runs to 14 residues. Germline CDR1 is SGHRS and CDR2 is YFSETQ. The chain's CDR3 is CASSPGQEGNTIYF. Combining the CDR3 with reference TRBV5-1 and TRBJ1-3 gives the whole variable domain KAGVTQTPRYLIKTRGQQVTLSCSPISGHRSVSWYQQTPGQGLQFLFEYFSETQRNKGNFPGRFSGRQFSNSRSEMNVSTLELGDSALYLCASSPGQEGNTIYFGEGSWLTVV.

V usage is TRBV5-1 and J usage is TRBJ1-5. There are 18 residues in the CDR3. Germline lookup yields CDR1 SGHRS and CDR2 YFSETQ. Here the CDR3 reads CASSLDPRLSYSNQPQHF.

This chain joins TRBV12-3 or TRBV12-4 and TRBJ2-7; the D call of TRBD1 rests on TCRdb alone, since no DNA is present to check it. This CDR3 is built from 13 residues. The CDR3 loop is CASSSPNQGEQYF.

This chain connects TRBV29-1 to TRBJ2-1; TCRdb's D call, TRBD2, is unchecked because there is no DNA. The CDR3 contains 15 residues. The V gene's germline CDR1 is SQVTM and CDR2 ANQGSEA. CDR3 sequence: CSVEGTSGGYNEQFF.

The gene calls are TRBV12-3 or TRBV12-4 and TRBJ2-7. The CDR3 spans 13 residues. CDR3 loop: CASSLPKNHEQYF.

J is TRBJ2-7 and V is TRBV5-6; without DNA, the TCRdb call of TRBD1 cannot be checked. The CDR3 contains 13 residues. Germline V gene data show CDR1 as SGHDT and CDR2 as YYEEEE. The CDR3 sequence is CASTLSPAYEQYF.

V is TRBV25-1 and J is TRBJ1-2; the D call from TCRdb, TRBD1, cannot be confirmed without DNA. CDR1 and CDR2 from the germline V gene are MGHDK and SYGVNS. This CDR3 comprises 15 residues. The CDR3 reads CASSPPGQGAGGYTF.

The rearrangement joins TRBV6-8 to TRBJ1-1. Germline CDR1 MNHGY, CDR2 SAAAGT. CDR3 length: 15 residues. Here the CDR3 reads CASSPNSHGNTEAFF.

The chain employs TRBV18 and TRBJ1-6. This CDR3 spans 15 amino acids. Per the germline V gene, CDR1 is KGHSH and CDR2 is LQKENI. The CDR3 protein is CASSLERAGNSPLHF.

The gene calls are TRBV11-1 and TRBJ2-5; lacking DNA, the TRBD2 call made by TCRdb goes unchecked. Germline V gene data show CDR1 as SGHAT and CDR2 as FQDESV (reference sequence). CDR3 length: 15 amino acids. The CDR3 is CASSLGPSGEETQYF.

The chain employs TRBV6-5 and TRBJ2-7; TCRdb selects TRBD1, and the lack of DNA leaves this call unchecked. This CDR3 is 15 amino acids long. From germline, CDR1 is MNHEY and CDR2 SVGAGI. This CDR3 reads CASSSPTGNALEQYF.

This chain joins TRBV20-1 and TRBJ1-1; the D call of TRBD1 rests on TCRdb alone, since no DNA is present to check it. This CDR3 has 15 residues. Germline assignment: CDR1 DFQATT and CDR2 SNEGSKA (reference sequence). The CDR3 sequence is CSARKYRQENTEAFF.

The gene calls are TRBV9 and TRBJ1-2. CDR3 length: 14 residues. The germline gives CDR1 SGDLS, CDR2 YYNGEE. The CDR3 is CASSQSPFKDGYTF.

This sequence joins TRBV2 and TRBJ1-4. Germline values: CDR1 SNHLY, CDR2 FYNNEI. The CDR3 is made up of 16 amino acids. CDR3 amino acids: CASSGRPATTNEKLFF.

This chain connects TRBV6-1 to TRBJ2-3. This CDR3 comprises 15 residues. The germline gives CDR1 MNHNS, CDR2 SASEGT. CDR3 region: CASSPTWMGTDTQYF.

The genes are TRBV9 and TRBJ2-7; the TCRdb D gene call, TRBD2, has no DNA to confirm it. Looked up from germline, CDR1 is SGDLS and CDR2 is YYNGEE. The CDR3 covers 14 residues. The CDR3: CASSVDGSVYEQYF.

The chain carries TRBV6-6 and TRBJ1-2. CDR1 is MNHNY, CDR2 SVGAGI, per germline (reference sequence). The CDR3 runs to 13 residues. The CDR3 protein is CASSYSAEYGYTF.

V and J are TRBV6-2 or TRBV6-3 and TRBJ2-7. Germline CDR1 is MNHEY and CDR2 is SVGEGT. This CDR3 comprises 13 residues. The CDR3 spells CASREPGLHEQYF.

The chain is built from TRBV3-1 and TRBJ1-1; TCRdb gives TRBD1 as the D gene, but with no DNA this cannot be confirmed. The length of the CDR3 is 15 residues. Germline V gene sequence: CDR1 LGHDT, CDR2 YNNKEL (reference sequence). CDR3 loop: CASSQPTGQTTEAFF.

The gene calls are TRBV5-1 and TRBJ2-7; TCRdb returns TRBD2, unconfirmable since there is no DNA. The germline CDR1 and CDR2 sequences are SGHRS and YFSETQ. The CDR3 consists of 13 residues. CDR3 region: CASSLDSGGEQYF.

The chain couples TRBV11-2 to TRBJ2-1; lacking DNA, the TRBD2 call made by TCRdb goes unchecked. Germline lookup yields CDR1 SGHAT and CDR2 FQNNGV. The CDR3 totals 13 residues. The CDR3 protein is CASSRGSYNEQFF.

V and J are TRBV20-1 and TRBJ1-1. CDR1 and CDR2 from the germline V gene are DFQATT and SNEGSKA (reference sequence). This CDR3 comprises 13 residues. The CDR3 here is CSASLSSNTEAFF.